The next 21 T cell receptor beta chains were all read from a single sample in a study of blood T cell repertoires in COVID-19. Data came from immunoSEQ multiplex PCR; TCRdb stores just in-frame clones and leaves some out. The sample has about 260,000 clones; 88% are singletons. The sequenced sample was peripheral blood. The source is a man in his fifties or sixties who had recovered from COVID-19.

This clone occurred a few times. This chain connects TRBV13 to TRBJ1-4; 8 positions agree with TRBD1. The CDR3 consists of 15 residues. CDR1 is PRHDT, CDR2 FYEKMQ, per germline (reference sequence). Trimming cost V 1 base and J 7 bases; bases outside gene matches: 5. The CDR3 nucleotides read TGTGCCAGCAGCTTAGAGGCTGACAGGGGTGAAAAACTGTTTTTT. As protein: CASSLEADRGEKLFF.

This chain joins TRBV11-2 and TRBJ2-1; TRBD2 matches 14 bases. The V gene end was trimmed by 5 bases and the J gene end by 2 bases; junction bases not matched to a gene: 8. The CDR3 is 18 amino acids. In germline, CDR1 is SGHAT, CDR2 FQNNGV. The CDR3 region is CASSLRTSGGRAYNEQFF. The DNA of the CDR3 is TGTGCCAGCAGCCTCAGGACTAGCGGGGGGCGAGCCTACAATGAGCAGTTCTTC.

V is TRBV25-1 and J is TRBJ2-7; D may be TRBD2 (7 bases). V was shortened by 6 bases and J by 1 base, with 13 bases between the two germline ends. The CDR3 spans 14 residues. Germline lookup yields CDR1 MGHDK and CDR2 SYGVNS. CDR3: CASSMAGASYEQYF. The CDR3 DNA reads as TGTGCCAGCAGCATGGCGGGGGCTTCCTACGAGCAGTACTTC.

This chain uses TRBV19 with TRBJ1-4; D is perhaps TRBD1 (5 bases). CDR3 length: 14 amino acids. Germline V CDR1 and CDR2: LNHDA, SQIVND (reference sequence). V lost 6 bases to trimming and J lost 3 bases, with 11 bases between them. Here the CDR3 reads CASSQTASNEKLFF. The CDR3 DNA sequence: TGTGCCAGTAGCCAGACAGCCTCTAATGAAAAACTGTTTTTT.

This chain uses TRBV2 with TRBJ1-2; tentative D call: TRBD1 (5 bases). This CDR3 is built from 15 residues. CDR1 is SNHLY and CDR2 is FYNNEI in the germline V gene. V lost 7 bases and J 4 bases, leaving 19 bases between the germline ends. Written as DNA, the CDR3 is TGTGCCAGCATCACCGCGGGGGGGTGGTCCTATGGCTACACCTTC. It codes for CASITAGGWSYGYTF.

This chain links TRBV18 with TRBJ2-7; 14 bases map to TRBD2. V lost 2 bases to trimming and J lost 5 bases; unmatched junction nucleotides: 2. Germline CDR1 and CDR2: KGHSH and LQKENI. The CDR3 covers 15 residues. This CDR3 is CASSPGLAGGHEQYF. DNA of the CDR3: TGTGCCAGCTCACCAGGACTAGCGGGGGGCCACGAGCAGTACTTC. Filled out from reference TRBV18 and TRBJ2-7, the complete variable domain reads NAGVMQNPRHLVRRRGQEARLRCSPMKGHSHVYWYRQLPEEGLKFMVYLQKENIIDESGMPKERFSAEFPKEGPSILRIQQVVRGDSAAYFCASSPGLAGGHEQYFGPGTRLTVT.

This chain joins TRBV5-4 and TRBJ2-1; weak D call: TRBD1 (5 bases). V gave up 5 bases and J gave up 0 bases, with 9 bases separating them. The CDR3 runs to 14 residues. Per the germline V gene, CDR1 is SGHNT and CDR2 is YYREEE (reference sequence). The CDR3 loop reads CASRGPSSYNEQFF. The CDR3 bases are TGTGCCAGCAGGGGGCCAAGCTCCTACAATGAGCAGTTCTTC.

The chain is built from TRBV5-1 and TRBJ1-1, with unresolved D. CDR1 is SGHRS and CDR2 is YFSETQ in the germline V gene. The V gene lost 4 bases and the J gene lost 5 bases, with 18 bases spanning the gap. The CDR3 covers 15 residues. CDR3 region: CASSEWASRGTEAFF. CDR3 in DNA: TGCGCCAGCAGCGAGTGGGCGAGTCGTGGGACTGAAGCTTTCTTT. Full variable domain (outside the CDR3, taken from reference TRBV5-1 and TRBJ1-1): KAGVTQTPRYLIKTRGQQVTLSCSPISGHRSVSWYQQTPGQGLQFLFEYFSETQRNKGNFPGRFSGRQFSNSRSEMNVSTLELGDSALYLCASSEWASRGTEAFFGQGTRLTVV.

This clone was counted a few times. The chain links TRBV9 to TRBJ1-2; TRBD1 agrees at 8 bases. Germline-derived CDR1 and CDR2 are SGDLS and YYNGEE. The V gene end was trimmed by 0 bases and the J gene end by 4 bases; junction bases not matched to a gene: 8. The CDR3 is made up of 16 amino acids. The CDR3 loop is CASSVDRGGLGYGYTF. The CDR3 DNA follows: TGTGCCAGCAGCGTAGACAGGGGGGGTCTTGGCTATGGCTACACCTTC.

The rearrangement joins TRBV20-1 to TRBJ2-5; D is unresolved. Trimming cost V 3 bases and J 4 bases, with 9 bases left between them. The CDR3 is 12 residues long. Germline CDR1 and CDR2: DFQATT and SNEGSKA (reference sequence). Written as DNA, the CDR3 is TGCAGTGCTAGTAGGCTAGGAGAGACCCAGTACTTC. Translating it yields CSASRLGETQYF.

The V gene is TRBV30, the J gene TRBJ1-3, with D unresolved. This CDR3 is built from 15 residues. The V end lost 0 bases, the J end lost 0 bases, and 9 bases lay between the germline ends. Germline values: CDR1 GTSNPN, CDR2 SVGIG (reference sequence). CDR3 in DNA: TGTGCCTGGAGTGTACTTATAATCTCTGGAAACACCATATATTTT. It translates to CAWSVLIISGNTIYF.

This chain links TRBV9 with TRBJ2-6; 11 nucleotides align to TRBD2. The CDR3 is 19 amino acids. The junction had 10 bases not matched to a gene; V was cut back by 4 bases and J by 1 base. Germline V gene lookup returns CDR1 SGDLS and CDR2 YYNGEE. CDR3 sequence (DNA): TGTGCCAGCAGCCCCCGGCTAGCGGGGGGTGGTTCTGGGGCCAACGTCCTGACTTTC. This encodes CASSPRLAGGGSGANVLTF.

The J gene is TRBJ1-6, the V gene TRBV19; D perhaps matches TRBD1 (5 bases). This CDR3 is built from 14 residues. Between the trimmed V and J ends, which lost 8 bases and 5 bases, there was a span of 13 bases. In germline, CDR1 is LNHDA, CDR2 SQIVND (reference sequence). DNA of the CDR3: TGTGCCAGTCGGGGGGGGGTCAATAATTCACCCCTCCACTTT. Translating it yields CASRGGVNNSPLHF.

V is TRBV5-6 and J is TRBJ1-1; 10 bases are a match to TRBD1. Germline V CDR1 and CDR2: SGHDT, YYEEEE. This CDR3 region has 15 residues. The ends lost 2 bases at V and 5 bases at J; junction bases unmatched: 6. The CDR3 DNA follows: TGTGCCAGCAGCTTTGGGACAGGGGTCGTAACTGAAGCTTTCTTT. Translating gives CASSFGTGVVTEAFF.

V usage is TRBV19 and J usage is TRBJ2-1; TRBD1 is a possible D gene (5 bases). From germline, CDR1 is LNHDA and CDR2 SQIVND (reference sequence). The CDR3 sequence is 13 residues long. The V gene lost 6 bases and the J gene lost 1 base, with 7 bases spanning the gap. Written as DNA, the CDR3 is TGTGCCAGTAGCCCAGGGTCCTACAATGAGCAGTTCTTC. This sequence encodes CASSPGSYNEQFF. The whole variable domain, remainder taken from reference TRBV19 and TRBJ2-1, is DGGITQSPKYLFRKEGQNVTLSCEQNLNHDAMYWYRQDPGQGLRLIYYSQIVNDFQKGDIAEGYSVSREKKESFPLTVTSAQKNPTAFYLCASSPGSYNEQFFGPGTRLTVL.

The V and J genes are TRBV7-3 and TRBJ1-2; no firm D call. There are 16 residues in the CDR3. CDR1 SGHTA and CDR2 FQGTGA come from the germline V gene. The V gene lost 4 bases and the J gene lost 4 bases, with 19 bases spanning the gap. The CDR3: CASSSVGAVEPYGYTF. In nucleotides, the CDR3 is TGTGCCAGCAGCTCCGTGGGAGCGGTGGAACCCTATGGCTACACCTTC.

The chain is built from TRBV15 and TRBJ2-1; 13 bases agree with TRBD2. With 3 bases clipped from V and 7 bases from J, the junction kept 6 bases outside the gene matches. Germline CDR1 LNHNV, CDR2 YYDKDF (reference sequence). The CDR3 length is 16 residues. In DNA, the CDR3 is TGTGCCACCAGCAGCCTGACTAGCGGGGGGAGGAATGAGCAGTTCTTC. Protein product: CATSSLTSGGRNEQFF.

The chain carries TRBV5-4 and TRBJ2-1; no clear D. The CDR3 loop spans 14 amino acids. The germline gives CDR1 SGHNT, CDR2 YYREEE (reference sequence). Trimming left V 2 bases short and J 4 bases short, with 10 bases between. The CDR3 here is CASSFGGTYNEQFF. The CDR3 DNA is TGTGCCAGCAGCTTTGGCGGAACTTACAATGAGCAGTTCTTC.

V usage is TRBV5-1 and J usage is TRBJ2-2; 9 bases line up with TRBD1. The germline V gene encodes CDR1 SGHRS and CDR2 YFSETQ. Trimming cost V 8 bases and J 6 bases; bases outside gene matches: 23. The CDR3 has 19 residues. In DNA, the CDR3 is TGCGCCAGTCGAATCGGAACCGGGACAGGGAGTATCGGCGCCGGGGAGCTGTTTTTT. Translating it yields CASRIGTGTGSIGAGELFF.

This chain connects TRBV5-6 to TRBJ2-3; a possible D gene is TRBD2 (6 bases). The CDR3 is made up of 14 amino acids. V was shortened by 2 bases and J by 1 base, with 8 bases between the two germline ends. The germline V gene has CDR1 SGHDT and CDR2 YYEEEE. CDR3 loop: CASSFWGGTDTQYF. Here the CDR3 DNA reads TGTGCCAGCAGCTTCTGGGGGGGCACAGATACGCAGTATTTT.

This chain links TRBV30 with TRBJ2-1; D gene ambiguous. Trimming cost V 2 bases and J 1 base, with 3 bases left between them. CDR1 and CDR2 from the germline V gene are GTSNPN and SVGIG (reference sequence). This CDR3 is built from 12 residues. The CDR3 region is CAWSLSYNEQFF. Written as DNA, the CDR3 is TGTGCCTGGAGTCTATCCTACAATGAGCAGTTCTTC.